The TCR beta chain under discussion was sequenced for a study of blood T cell repertoires in COVID-19. On the study more broadly: The United States, Italy and Spain supplied acute and convalescent COVID-19 samples. Nucleic acid was either cDNA or gDNA, and it came from T cells, B-cell-depleted T cells, or PBMCs.

CDR1 and CDR2 from the germline V gene are LNHDA and SQIVND (reference sequence). The CDR3 is 17 residues long. V lost 3 bases and J 2 bases, leaving 16 bases between the germline ends. Original analysis: Amplification from reference gene primers served as the basis for estimated nucleated cell counts. The assay was immunoSEQ multiplex PCR, and TCRdb's table has in-frame clones only and misses some. V and J calls and clone size are given by that table; D and trimming were obtained from the DNA. The profile shows roughly 700,000 clones, 85% to 90% of them singletons. The sample was peripheral blood. This chain uses TRBV19 with TRBJ2-2; D possibly corresponds to TRBD2 (7 bases). The source of this sequence is a woman aged 18-35 years with acute or convalescent COVID-19. The CDR3 sequence is CASSIRWGGGNTGELFF. CDR3 bases: TGTGCCAGTAGTATTAGATGGGGCGGGGGCAACACCGGGGAGCTGTTTTTT.